This is a list of T cell receptor beta chains from one sample in a study of cytomegalovirus exposure and HLA in healthy donors. The table came from immunoSEQ multiplex PCR; TCRdb's copy has only in-frame clones and leaves some out. The sample yields around 140,000 clones, 75% to 85% seen once. Material: PBMCs. The receptors here all came from a male donor in good health and CMV-seronegative. Both conserved end residues are part of each CDR3. D genes are given only for firm matches. Part of the rows lack a size; the others show once, few, many or a class for expanded clones.

CDR3: CASSPVGAYNSPLHF
DNA: TGTGCCAGCAGTCCTGTTGGTGCGTATAATTCACCCCTCCACTTT
size: NA
D: NA
V: TRBV27
J: TRBJ1-6

CDR3: CASSLDGNNEQFF
DNA: TGCGCCAGCAGCTTGGACGGGAACAATGAGCAGTTCTTC
size: NA
D: NA
V: TRBV5-1
J: TRBJ2-1

CDR3: CASSLDFQGRSDEQYF
DNA: TGTGCCAGCAGCTTAGATTTTCAGGGTCGAAGTGACGAGCAGTACTTC
size: NA
D: NA
V: TRBV11-3
J: TRBJ2-7

CDR3: CASSPGGTNEKLFF
DNA: TGTGCCAGCAGCCCGGGGGGAACTAATGAAAAACTGTTTTTT
size: NA
D: NA
V: TRBV5-4
J: TRBJ1-4

CDR3: CASSLAASGDTNEQFF
DNA: TGTGCCAGCAGCTTAGCGGCAAGCGGGGACACCAATGAGCAGTTCTTC
size: NA
D: NA
V: TRBV7-2
J: TRBJ2-1

CDR3: CASSPQGSSGLDTQYF
DNA: TGTGCCAGCAGCCCCCAAGGGAGTAGCGGTCTCGATACGCAGTATTTT
size: NA
D: NA
V: TRBV4-2
J: TRBJ2-3

CDR3: CASSLGTAAKNIQYF
DNA: TGTGCCAGCAGCTTGGGGACTGCAGCCAAAAACATTCAGTACTTC
size: NA
D: NA
V: TRBV5-4
J: TRBJ2-4

CDR3: CASSLQGGETQYF
DNA: TGTGCCAGCAGCTTACAGGGGGGAGAGACCCAGTACTTC
size: NA
D: TRBD1
V: TRBV5-5
J: TRBJ2-5

CDR3: CASSPPHRLAAYNEQFF
DNA: TGTGCCAGCTCACCACCGCACCGACTAGCGGCCTACAATGAGCAGTTCTTC
size: NA
D: TRBD2
V: TRBV18
J: TRBJ2-1

CDR3: CASSSRLGVTGPQHF
DNA: TGTGCCAGCAGCTCACGCCTAGGGGTAACGGGGCCCCAGCATTTT
size: NA
D: NA
V: TRBV5-6
J: TRBJ1-5

CDR3: CASSPDRARDTIYF
DNA: TGTGCCAGCAGCCCGGACAGGGCGAGGGACACCATATATTTT
size: NA
D: TRBD1
V: TRBV6-5
J: TRBJ1-3

CDR3: CASGLGGYTEAFF
DNA: TGTGCTAGTGGTTTGGGGGGCTATACTGAAGCTTTCTTT
size: NA
D: NA
V: TRBV12-5
J: TRBJ1-1

CDR3: CASSGDSRRGYTF
DNA: TGTGCCAGCAGCGGGGACAGCAGGAGAGGCTACACCTTC
size: NA
D: TRBD1
V: TRBV28
J: TRBJ1-2

CDR3: CASSLGGSGTQETQYF
DNA: TGTGCCAGCAGCTTAGGGGGTAGCGGGACCCAAGAGACCCAGTACTTC
size: NA
D: TRBD2
V: TRBV7-8
J: TRBJ2-5

CDR3: CASSKRRGSYGYTF
DNA: TGTGCCAGCAGCAAGAGGCGGGGGTCGTATGGCTACACCTTC
size: NA
D: NA
V: TRBV5-8
J: TRBJ1-2

CDR3: CASSTGAAQPQHF
DNA: TGTGCCAGCTCGACAGGGGCGGCTCAGCCCCAGCATTTT
size: NA
D: TRBD1
V: TRBV7-9
J: TRBJ1-5

CDR3: CASSQEAGGIPHNEQFF
DNA: TGCGCCAGCAGCCAAGAGGCCGGGGGAATCCCACACAATGAGCAGTTCTTC
size: NA
D: NA
V: TRBV4-3
J: TRBJ2-1

CDR3: CASSLRPGTGGPWGTEAFF
DNA: TGTGCCAGCAGTTTACGTCCCGGGACAGGGGGCCCCTGGGGCACTGAAGCTTTCTTT
size: NA
D: TRBD1
V: TRBV27
J: TRBJ1-1

CDR3: CASSLGGVTNEKLFF
DNA: TGTGCCAGCAGCTTAGGGGGGGTAACTAATGAAAAACTGTTTTTT
size: NA
D: NA
V: TRBV7-2
J: TRBJ1-4

CDR3: CAWTPGQNYGYTF
DNA: TGTGCCTGGACACCCGGACAGAACTATGGCTACACCTTC
size: NA
D: NA
V: TRBV30
J: TRBJ1-2

CDR3: CASSDSSTRTSGRHEQYF
DNA: TGTGCCAGCAGTGATTCGTCAACCAGGACTAGCGGAAGACACGAGCAGTACTTC
size: NA
D: TRBD2
V: TRBV2
J: TRBJ2-7

CDR3: CASSPWSGSSNTEAFF
DNA: TGTGCCAGCAGCCCCTGGAGCGGGTCATCGAACACTGAAGCTTTCTTT
size: NA
D: NA
V: TRBV7-9
J: TRBJ1-1

CDR3: CASSLRAGDTQYF
DNA: TGCGCCAGCAGCCTCCGCGCGGGGGATACGCAGTATTTT
size: NA
D: NA
V: TRBV4-1
J: TRBJ2-3

CDR3: CASSLGSMASLETQYF
DNA: TGTGCCAGCAGCTTAGGTAGCATGGCTAGCCTCGAGACCCAGTACTTC
size: NA
D: NA
V: TRBV11-2
J: TRBJ2-5

CDR3: CASSAGEGTDTQYF
DNA: TGTGCCAGCAGTGCAGGGGAAGGCACAGATACGCAGTATTTT
size: few
D: NA
V: TRBV2
J: TRBJ2-3

CDR3: CASSLDPPGYEQYF
DNA: TGCGCCAGCAGCTTGGATCCACCGGGTTACGAGCAGTACTTC
size: NA
D: NA
V: TRBV5-1
J: TRBJ2-7

CDR3: CASSYDRAPKNEKLFF
DNA: TGTGCCAGCAGTTATGACAGGGCCCCAAAAAATGAAAAACTGTTTTTT
size: few
D: TRBD1
V: TRBV6-5
J: TRBJ1-4

CDR3: CASSLGGTVIYEQYF
DNA: TGTGCCAGCAGCTTAGGAGGGACAGTCATCTACGAGCAGTACTTC
size: NA
D: TRBD1
V: TRBV11-2
J: TRBJ2-7

CDR3: CASSQGGTGTGELFF
DNA: TGTGCCAGCAGCCAAGGGGGTACAGGGACCGGGGAGCTGTTTTTT
size: NA
D: NA
V: TRBV4-2
J: TRBJ2-2

CDR3: CASRGVPLSGYTF
DNA: TGTGCCAGCAGAGGGGTACCCCTCTCGGGCTACACCTTC
size: NA
D: NA
V: TRBV6-5
J: TRBJ1-2

CDR3: CASSPGQDLEQYF
DNA: TGTGCCAGTTCCCCGGGACAGGACCTCGAGCAGTACTTC
size: NA
D: TRBD1
V: TRBV7-6
J: TRBJ2-7

CDR3: CASSSLRNTEAFF
DNA: TGTGCCAGCAGCTCGCTTAGGAACACTGAAGCTTTCTTT
size: once
D: NA
V: TRBV5-6
J: TRBJ1-1

CDR3: CASSLEFIAGGNNEQFF
DNA: TGTGCCAGCAGCTTGGAGTTTATAGCGGGGGGAAACAATGAGCAGTTCTTC
size: NA
D: TRBD2
V: TRBV5-6
J: TRBJ2-1

CDR3: CASRLTGINSPLHF
DNA: TGTGCCAGCAGGTTAACAGGGATTAATTCACCCCTCCACTTT
size: NA
D: NA
V: TRBV28
J: TRBJ1-6

CDR3: CASRGGAYGYTF
DNA: TGTGCCAGTAGGGGGGGGGCATATGGCTACACCTTC
size: NA
D: NA
V: TRBV19
J: TRBJ1-2